The 10 T cell receptor beta chains below all came from one sample that was sequenced in a study of post-analysis software for immune sequencing data. Study results and caveats: In patients, about five TRBV segments were more frequent than in controls, with TRBV5-6, TRBV5-1 and TRBV20-1 among them.

For these TCRs, the target antigens are not known. Libraries were made from TCR beta cDNA, and they carried unique molecular identifiers. TCRdb reprocessed the PCR reads with MiXCR, giving one entry per CDR3 protein. The data show about 460,000 distinct CDR3 sequences, around 40% seen once. The sequenced sample consisted of blood. These receptors were taken from a girl under 18 with multiple sclerosis.

The chain joins TRBV18 to TRBJ1-2; a weak D match, TRBD1 (6 bases). CDR1 is KGHSH, CDR2 LQKENI, per germline. Deletions cut 2 bases from V and 6 bases from J, with 16 bases between. The CDR3 runs 15 residues. CDR3 nucleotides: TGTGCCAGCTCACCAAGGGGACATCTAATCGATGGCTACACCTTC. Encoded protein: CASSPRGHLIDGYTF.

The chain uses TRBV7-3 and TRBJ2-3; 7 bases line up with TRBD1. The J segment lost 4 bases and the V segment lost 2 bases, leaving 6 bases of the junction unmatched. This CDR3 has 15 residues. Per the germline V gene, CDR1 is SGHTA and CDR2 is FQGTGA. The CDR3 sequence is CASSLSGQGADTQYF. CDR3 coding DNA: TGTGCCAGCAGCTTATCTGGCCAGGGGGCAGATACGCAGTATTTT.

This clonotype has at least ten counts. The chain employs TRBV3-1 and TRBJ2-1, with 9 positions matching TRBD2. There are 15 residues in the CDR3. The germline CDR1 and CDR2 sequences are LGHDT and YNNKEL (reference sequence). J was trimmed by 3 bases and V by 7 bases; bases with no gene match: 7. The CDR3 DNA reads TGTGCCAGCAACCCGACTAGCGGCGACTACAATGAGCAGTTCTTC. The encoded protein is CASNPTSGDYNEQFF.

This clonotype was seen a few times. The chain employs TRBV6-1 and TRBJ1-6, with TRBD1 as a possible D gene (6 bases). V lost 7 bases, J lost 8 bases, and 30 bases lay in between. The CDR3 covers 19 residues. Germline assignment: CDR1 MNHNS and CDR2 SASEGT. As DNA, the CDR3 is TGTGCCAGCACCAGGGAACTGGCAGGGGCCAACCTGGGCCATTCACCCCTCCACTTT. Protein product: CASTRELAGANLGHSPLHF.

The genes are TRBV7-9 and TRBJ2-7, with D possibly being TRBD2 (5 bases). Judging by the DNA end, TRBJ2-5 fits better; the J call may be wrong. In germline, CDR1 is SEHNR, CDR2 FQNEAQ (reference sequence). The CDR3 runs 16 residues. CDR3 residues: CASSLLGPTGKETQYF. CDR3 nucleotides: TGTGCCAGCAGCCTCTTAGGCCCAACGGGGAAGGAGACCCAGTACTTC.

This clonotype was counted a few times. Written as DNA, the CDR3 is TGTGCCAGCAGTCCGTACTCTAGCGGGGGCTCCTACGAGCAGTACTTC. This sequence encodes CASSPYSSGGSYEQYF. The rearrangement links TRBV27 to TRBJ2-7; 10 bases agree with TRBD2. Germline V CDR1 and CDR2: MNHEY, SMNVEV (reference sequence). Trimming at V came to 5 bases and at J to 0 bases, leaving 7 bases not matched to a gene. The CDR3 loop spans 16 amino acids.

This clonotype was counted ten times or more. This chain joins TRBV29-1 and TRBJ2-1, with 7 bases identical to TRBD2. Trimming took 2 bases from V and 7 from J; bases not matched to a gene: 11. Germline V gene sequence: CDR1 SQVTM, CDR2 ANQGSEA. The CDR3 is made up of 15 amino acids. The CDR3 bases are TGCAGCGTTGAATGGTATGGGAGGGAGGTGAATGAGCAGTTCTTC. As protein: CSVEWYGREVNEQFF.

The table lists this clonotype with a few counts. The chain employs TRBV15 and TRBJ2-7; 9 bases line up with TRBD1. The V and J ends lost 0 bases and 5 bases, in that order; junction bases with no gene match: 8. Germline V gene sequence: CDR1 LNHNV, CDR2 YYDKDF (reference sequence). The CDR3 has 16 amino acids. DNA of the CDR3: TGTGCCACCAGCAGAGATGGACGGACAGGGGTCGACGAGCAGTACTTC. This sequence encodes CATSRDGRTGVDEQYF.

V is TRBV20-1 and J is TRBJ2-3; D uncertain. In germline, CDR1 is DFQATT, CDR2 SNEGSKA (reference sequence). Trimming removed 0 bases at V and 5 bases at J, with 6 bases between. This CDR3 is 12 amino acids long. CDR3 residues: CSARDLRDTQYF. The CDR3 nucleotides read TGCAGTGCTAGAGATCTGAGAGATACGCAGTATTTT.

The gene calls are TRBV10-3 and TRBJ2-7; 9 nucleotides agree with TRBD2. Trimming removed 5 bases from V and 5 bases from J; junction bases left unmatched: 7. Germline assignment: CDR1 ENHRY and CDR2 SYGVKD. The CDR3 is 14 amino acids. CDR3 DNA sequence: TGTGCCATCAGTTCGCCGGGACTAGCCCACGAGCAGTACTTC. Encoded protein: CAISSPGLAHEQYF.